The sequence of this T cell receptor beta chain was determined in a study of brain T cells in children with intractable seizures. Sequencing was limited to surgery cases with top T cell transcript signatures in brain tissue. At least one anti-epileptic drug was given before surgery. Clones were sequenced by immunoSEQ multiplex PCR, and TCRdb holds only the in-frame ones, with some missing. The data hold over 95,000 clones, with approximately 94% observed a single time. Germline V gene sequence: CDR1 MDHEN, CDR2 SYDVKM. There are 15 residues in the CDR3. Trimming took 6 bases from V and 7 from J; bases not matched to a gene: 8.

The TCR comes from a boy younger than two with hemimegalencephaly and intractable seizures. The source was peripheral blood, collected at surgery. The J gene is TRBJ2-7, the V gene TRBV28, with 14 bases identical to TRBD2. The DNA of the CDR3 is TGTGCCAGCAGGCTATCGGGACTAGCGGGAGTAGAGCAGTACTTC. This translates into CASRLSGLAGVEQYF.